This TCR beta chain was captured by sequencing in a study of T cells after yellow fever vaccination. Overall study: Fractions low in cell number were prepared with SMART-Seq v4 Ultra Low Input. The study, taken as a whole, reports: Across the CD4 and CD8 compartments, a small share of clonotypes was present in both. In post-booster samples, most primary-vaccination clones reappeared (approximately 95% CD4, 88% CD8).

5'RACE template switching produced TCR cDNA carrying a universal primer site and UMIs. TCRdb reprocessed the 5' RACE reads with MiXCR, giving one entry per CDR3 protein. The sample yields approximately 300,000 distinct CDR3 sequences, roughly 13% seen once. This clonotype was observed many times. Its antigen is as yet unknown. CDR1 and CDR2 (germline): DFQATT, SNEGSKA (reference sequence). This CDR3 has 15 residues. V was clipped by 5 bases and J by 6 bases, with 20 bases between them. Sequenced here: CD4+ T cells sorted from PBMCs, sampled 45 days after the yellow fever booster vaccination. This sequence joins TRBV20-1 and TRBJ2-1, with a tentative D call TRBD1 (6 bases). The receptor was isolated from a man aged 30 to 45 who received the YFV17D yellow fever vaccine. The CDR3 is CSAPQGNSRRNEQFF. In nucleotides, the CDR3 is TGCAGTGCTCCCCAGGGGAATTCCCGTCGCAATGAGCAGTTCTTC.